The TCR beta chain described here comes from a study of blood T cells in healthy people across ages. Next came a second PCR, run for about 7 to 12 cycles, which used a sample-barcoded 5' primer along with a J-beta primer mix. Each cDNA molecule, via a template-switch adaptor with 12 random nucleotides, was tagged. TCRdb ran MiXCR on the 5' RACE reads and lists one entry per CDR3 protein. The sample lists about 1.4 million distinct CDR3 sequences; 59% were seen once. The receptor was derived from a man aged 18 to 30 in good health. Specimen: blood.

The CDR3 sequence is CASSIQGWAEAFF. The CDR3 DNA reads TGCGCCAGCAGTATACAGGGGTGGGCTGAAGCTTTCTTT. This chain connects TRBV5-1 to TRBJ1-1; 7 nucleotides line up with TRBD1. The V gene end was trimmed by 5 bases and the J gene end by 6 bases; junction bases not matched to a gene: 7. Per the germline V gene, CDR1 is SGHRS and CDR2 is YFSETQ. This CDR3 is built from 13 residues.